This T cell receptor (beta chain) was identified in a study of tumor and adjacent non-tumor tissue in lung cancer. Study-level information: About 4.17 million productive TCRbeta reads were obtained per sample on average.

Three rounds of nested PCR, following a modified ARM-PCR protocol, produced the TCRbeta library. TCRdb itself ran the multiplex PCR reads through MiXCR, one entry per CDR3 protein. The sample has 100,000 to 120,000 distinct CDR3 sequences; about 87% are singletons. The CDR3 sequence is 19 residues long. After removal of 5 bases from V and 1 base from J, the junction contained 12 bases not matched to a gene. CDR1 and CDR2 from the germline V gene are SGHKS and YYEKEE (reference sequence). In the case of this clonotype: The conserved phenylalanine or tryptophan normally closing the CDR3 is absent here, so this likely arose from a read error.

No cell sorting was done before RNA was extracted from the tissue. The rearrangement uses TRBV5-5 and TRBJ2-3, with TRBD2 identical over 14 bases. The sample consisted of lung tumor tissue. The clonotype was recovered from a man in his sixties or seventies with non-small cell lung cancer. In DNA form, the CDR3 reads TGTGCCAGCAGTTCTTATCCCGGGACTAGCGGGGGCCGCACAGATACGCAGTATTAT. Its protein product is CASSSYPGTSGGRTDTQYY.